Reported below is one TCR beta chain. This sample stems from a study of spatial heterogeneity in lung cancer. In the study overall: Follow-up PBMC samples were sequenced when available, at a median of roughly 2 years after resection.

Time point noted: blood at routine non-recurrence follow-up after resection. Material for sequencing was whole RNA from tumor, nontumor lung or frozen PBMC, left unsorted. Per germline, CDR1 LNHDA and CDR2 SQIVND (reference sequence). The germline V and J ends were trimmed by 6 bases and 1 base, with 9 bases remaining between them. This CDR3 contains 13 residues. TCRdb independently ran MiXCR on the 5' RACE reads; one entry per CDR3 protein. In the table there are about 120,000 distinct CDR3 sequences, less than 15% of which are singletons. The clonotype comes from a male donor with early-stage non-small cell lung cancer. Sequenced material: PBMCs, taken at follow-up. This chain connects TRBV19 to TRBJ1-2; D call uncertain. CDR3: CASSKEDNYGYTF. In DNA form, the CDR3 reads TGTGCCAGTAGCAAGGAAGATAACTATGGCTACACCTTC.